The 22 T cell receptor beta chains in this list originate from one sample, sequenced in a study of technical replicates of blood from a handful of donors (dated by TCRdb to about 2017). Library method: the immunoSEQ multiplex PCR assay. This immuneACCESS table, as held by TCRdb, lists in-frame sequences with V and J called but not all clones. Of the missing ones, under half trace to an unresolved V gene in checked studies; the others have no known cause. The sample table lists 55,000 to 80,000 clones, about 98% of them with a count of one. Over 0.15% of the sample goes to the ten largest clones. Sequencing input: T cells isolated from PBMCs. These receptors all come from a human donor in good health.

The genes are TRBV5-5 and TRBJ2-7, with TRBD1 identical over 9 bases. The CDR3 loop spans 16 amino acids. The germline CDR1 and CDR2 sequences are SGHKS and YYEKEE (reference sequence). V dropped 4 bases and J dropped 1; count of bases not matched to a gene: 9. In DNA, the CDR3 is TGTGCCAGCAGCCCCACCCCCGGGACAGGGTCCTACGAGCAGTACTTC. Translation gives CASSPTPGTGSYEQYF.

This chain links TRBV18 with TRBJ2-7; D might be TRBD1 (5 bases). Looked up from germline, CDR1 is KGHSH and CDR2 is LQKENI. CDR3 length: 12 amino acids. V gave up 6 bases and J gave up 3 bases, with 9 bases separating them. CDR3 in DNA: TGTGCCAGCTCTCCGGACAACTACGAGCAGTACTTC. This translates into CASSPDNYEQYF.

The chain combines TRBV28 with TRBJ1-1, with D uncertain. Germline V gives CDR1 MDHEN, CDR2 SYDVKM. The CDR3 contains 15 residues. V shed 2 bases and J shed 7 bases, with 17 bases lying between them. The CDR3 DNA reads TGTGCCAGCAGTTTAGTAGCGGGAGGCCGAAATGAAGCTTTCTTT. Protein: CASSLVAGGRNEAFF.

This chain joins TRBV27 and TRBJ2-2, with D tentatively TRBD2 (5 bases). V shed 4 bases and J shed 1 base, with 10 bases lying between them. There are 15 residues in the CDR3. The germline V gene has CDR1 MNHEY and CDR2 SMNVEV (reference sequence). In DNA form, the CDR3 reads TGTGCCAGCAGTTCCTTCGGACTGAACACCGGGGAGCTGTTTTTT. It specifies CASSSFGLNTGELFF.

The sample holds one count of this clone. The chain's CDR3 is CASSHTSGRGHEQYF. The CDR3 DNA follows: TGCGCCAGCAGCCACACTAGCGGGAGAGGCCACGAGCAGTACTTC. The V gene is TRBV4-1, the J gene TRBJ2-7, with 11 bases lining up with TRBD2. The ends lost 3 bases at V and 5 bases at J; junction bases unmatched: 6. Germline lookup yields CDR1 MGHRA and CDR2 YSYEKL. The CDR3 length is 15 residues.

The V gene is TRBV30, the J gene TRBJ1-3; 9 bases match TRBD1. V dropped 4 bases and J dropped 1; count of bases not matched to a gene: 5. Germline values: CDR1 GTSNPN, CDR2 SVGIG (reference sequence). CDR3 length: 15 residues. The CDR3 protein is CAWTRDRASGNTIYF. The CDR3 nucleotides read TGTGCCTGGACCCGGGACAGGGCTTCTGGAAACACCATATATTTT.

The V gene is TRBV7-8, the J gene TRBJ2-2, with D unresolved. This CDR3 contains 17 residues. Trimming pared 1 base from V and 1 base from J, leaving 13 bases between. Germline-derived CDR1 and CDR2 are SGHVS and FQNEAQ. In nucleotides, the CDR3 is TGTGCCAGCAGCTTAGTAATCCCAGTCCTGAACACCGGGGAGCTGTTTTTT. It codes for CASSLVIPVLNTGELFF.

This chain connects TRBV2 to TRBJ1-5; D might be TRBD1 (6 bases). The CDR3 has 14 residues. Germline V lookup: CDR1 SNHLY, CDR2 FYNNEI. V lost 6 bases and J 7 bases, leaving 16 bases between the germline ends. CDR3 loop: CASRGAGMVQPQHF. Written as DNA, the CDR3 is TGTGCCAGCAGGGGGGCAGGGATGGTGCAGCCCCAGCATTTT.

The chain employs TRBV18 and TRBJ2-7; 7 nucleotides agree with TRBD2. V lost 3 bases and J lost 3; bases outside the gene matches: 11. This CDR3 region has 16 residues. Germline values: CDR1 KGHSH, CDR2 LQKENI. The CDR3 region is CASSPVWGGPVYEQYF. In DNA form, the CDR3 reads TGTGCCAGCTCACCTGTCTGGGGAGGGCCGGTCTACGAGCAGTACTTC.

The CDR3 DNA sequence: TGCAGTGCTATCGTGAACACTGAAGCTTTCTTT. It yields the protein CSAIVNTEAFF. The rearrangement links TRBV20-1 to TRBJ1-1; D gene uncertain. Trimming took 4 bases from V and 0 from J, leaving 3 bases between them. Germline V gene lookup returns CDR1 DFQATT and CDR2 SNEGSKA (reference sequence). The CDR3 spans 11 residues.

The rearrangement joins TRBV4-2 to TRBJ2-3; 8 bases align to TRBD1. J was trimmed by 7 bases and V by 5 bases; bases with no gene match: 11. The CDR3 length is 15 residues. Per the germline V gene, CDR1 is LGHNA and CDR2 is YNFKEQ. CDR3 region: CASSTLMTGANTQYF. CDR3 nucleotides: TGTGCCAGCAGCACCCTAATGACAGGGGCGAATACGCAGTATTTT.

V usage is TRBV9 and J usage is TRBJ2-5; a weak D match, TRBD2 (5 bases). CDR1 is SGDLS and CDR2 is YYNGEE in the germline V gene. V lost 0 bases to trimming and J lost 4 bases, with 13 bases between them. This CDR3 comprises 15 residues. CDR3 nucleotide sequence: TGTGCCAGCAGCGTAGTTGAGGGCCGGGGAGAGACCCAGTACTTC. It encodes CASSVVEGRGETQYF. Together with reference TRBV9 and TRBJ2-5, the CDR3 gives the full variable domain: DSGVTQTPKHLITATGQRVTLRCSPRSGDLSVYWYQQSLDQGLQFLIQYYNGEERAKGNILERFSAQQFPDLHSELNLSSLELGDSALYFCASSVVEGRGETQYFGPGTRLLVL.

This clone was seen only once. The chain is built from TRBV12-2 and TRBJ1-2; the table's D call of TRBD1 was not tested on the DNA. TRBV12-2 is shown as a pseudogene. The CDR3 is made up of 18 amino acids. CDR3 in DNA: TGTGCAAGTCGCCCAATCATGGACAGGGGGCCTCGCCGTTATGGCTACACCTTC. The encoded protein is CASRPIMDRGPRRYGYTF.

For the CDR3, the DNA is TGTGCCAGCAGCGCGGGGAGATACGGAGCTGAAGCTTTCTTT. Translating it yields CASSAGRYGAEAFF. The rearrangement links TRBV7-3 to TRBJ1-1, with no clear D. The germline V gene has CDR1 SGHTA and CDR2 FQGTGA. CDR3 length equals 14 residues. Trimming stripped 5 bases from V and 6 bases from J, with 16 bases between.

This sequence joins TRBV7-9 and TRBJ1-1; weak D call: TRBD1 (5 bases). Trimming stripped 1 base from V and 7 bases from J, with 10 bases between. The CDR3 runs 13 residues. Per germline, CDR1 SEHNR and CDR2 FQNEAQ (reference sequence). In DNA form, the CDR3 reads TGTGCCAGCAGCTTAGTAGGGGAAGGTGAAGCTTTCTTT. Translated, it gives CASSLVGEGEAFF.

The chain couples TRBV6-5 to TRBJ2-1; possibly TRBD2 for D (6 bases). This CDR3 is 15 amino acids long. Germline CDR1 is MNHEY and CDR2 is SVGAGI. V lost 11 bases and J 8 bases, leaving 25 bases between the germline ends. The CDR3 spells CAVSRAGSDWYEQFF. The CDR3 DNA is TGTGCCGTATCAAGGGCGGGGTCTGATTGGTATGAGCAGTTCTTC.

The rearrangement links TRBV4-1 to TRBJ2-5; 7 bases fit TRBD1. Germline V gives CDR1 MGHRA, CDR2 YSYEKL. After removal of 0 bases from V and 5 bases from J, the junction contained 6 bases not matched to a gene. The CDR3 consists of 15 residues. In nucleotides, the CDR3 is TGCGCCAGCAGCCAAGATCAGAGGGGGCGCGAGACCCAGTACTTC. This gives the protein CASSQDQRGRETQYF.

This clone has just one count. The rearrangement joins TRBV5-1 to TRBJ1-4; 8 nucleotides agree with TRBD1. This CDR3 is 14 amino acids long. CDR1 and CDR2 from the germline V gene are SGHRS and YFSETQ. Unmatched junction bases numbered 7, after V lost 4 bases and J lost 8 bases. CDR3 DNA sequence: TGCGCCAGCAGCGTCGGACAGGGTCAAGAAAAACTGTTTTTT. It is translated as CASSVGQGQEKLFF.

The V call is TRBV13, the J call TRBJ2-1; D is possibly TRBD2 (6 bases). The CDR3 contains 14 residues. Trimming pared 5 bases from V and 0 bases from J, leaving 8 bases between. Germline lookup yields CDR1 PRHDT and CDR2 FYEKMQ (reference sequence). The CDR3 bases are TGTGCCAGCAGCCCGGGAGTCTCCTACAATGAGCAGTTCTTC. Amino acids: CASSPGVSYNEQFF.

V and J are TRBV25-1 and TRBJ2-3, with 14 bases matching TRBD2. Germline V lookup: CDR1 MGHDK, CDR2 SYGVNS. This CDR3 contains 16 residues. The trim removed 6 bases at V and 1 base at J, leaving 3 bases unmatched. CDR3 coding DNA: TGTGCCAGCAGCAAGACTAGCGGGGGGGGCACAGATACGCAGTATTTT. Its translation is CASSKTSGGGTDTQYF.

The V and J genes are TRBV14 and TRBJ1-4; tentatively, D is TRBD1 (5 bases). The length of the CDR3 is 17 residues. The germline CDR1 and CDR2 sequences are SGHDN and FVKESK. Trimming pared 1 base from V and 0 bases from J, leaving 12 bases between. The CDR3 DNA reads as TGTGCCAGCAGCCAAGGACAGTCCTATGCAACTAATGAAAAACTGTTTTTT. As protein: CASSQGQSYATNEKLFF.

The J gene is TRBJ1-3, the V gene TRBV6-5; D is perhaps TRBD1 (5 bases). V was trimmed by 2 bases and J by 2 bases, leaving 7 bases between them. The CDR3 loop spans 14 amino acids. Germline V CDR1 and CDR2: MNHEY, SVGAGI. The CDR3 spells CASSYETAGNTIYF. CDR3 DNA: TGTGCCAGCAGTTACGAGACAGCTGGAAACACCATATATTTT.